The 14 T cell receptor beta chains below were found in one sample sequenced in a study of PD-1 blockade in mismatch repair-deficient tumors. The protocol was immunoSEQ multiplex PCR, while the TCRdb copy is restricted to in-frame clones and leaves out a portion. The table lists more than 40,000 clones, over 70% of them singletons, with roughly 8% in the top ten. The source was peripheral blood, collected less than 21 weeks after starting pembrolizumab. Every receptor here comes from an adult with mismatch repair-deficient cancer.

The chain has TRBV9 and TRBJ2-3, with D possibly TRBD2 on 5 matching bases. The V end lost 0 bases, the J end lost 1 base, and 15 bases lay between the germline ends. This CDR3 spans 17 amino acids. Germline V lookup: CDR1 SGDLS, CDR2 YYNGEE. CDR3 sequence (DNA): TGTGCCAGCAGCGTAGCTCTGGGTCGGGATGGCACAGATACGCAGTATTTT. Translated: CASSVALGRDGTDTQYF.

This chain uses TRBV15 with TRBJ1-5; D call uncertain. The CDR3 extends over 15 amino acids. Trimming cost V 0 bases and J 0 bases, with 6 bases left between them. From germline, CDR1 is LNHNV and CDR2 YYDKDF (reference sequence). The CDR3: CATSRDRNSNQPQHF. The CDR3 nucleotides are TGTGCCACCAGCAGAGATCGGAATAGCAATCAGCCCCAGCATTTT.

The chain has TRBV29-1 and TRBJ2-5, with 8 bases fitting TRBD2. The CDR3 has 14 residues. Germline V gene lookup returns CDR1 SQVTM and CDR2 ANQGSEA. The V segment lost 1 base and the J segment 5 bases; nucleotides outside the gene matches: 6. The CDR3 nucleotides are TGCAGCGTTGAAGGAGCCCGCGGGGGGGAGACCCAGTACTTC. Translated, it gives CSVEGARGGETQYF.

As DNA, the CDR3 is TGCGCCAGCAGCTTGGGGACTAGTCCCCAAAATGAGCAGTTCTTC. This translates into CASSLGTSPQNEQFF. The J gene is TRBJ2-1, the V gene TRBV5-1, with 7 bases that match TRBD2. The CDR3 extends over 15 amino acids. V lost 0 bases, J lost 7 bases, and 7 bases stayed unmatched. Germline V lookup: CDR1 SGHRS, CDR2 YFSETQ.

This clone has a handful of counts. The chain is built from TRBV5-6 and TRBJ2-3, with 8 bases lining up with TRBD2. Trimming took 1 base from V and 0 from J; bases not matched to a gene: 4. Germline loops: CDR1 SGHDT, CDR2 YYEEEE. The CDR3 totals 16 residues. The CDR3: CASSLFSSGSTDTQYF. The CDR3 DNA reads TGTGCCAGCAGCTTGTTTTCTAGCGGGAGCACAGATACGCAGTATTTT. The variable domain in full, with the rest retrieved from reference TRBV5-6 and TRBJ2-3, is DAGVTQSPTHLIKTRGQQVTLRCSPKSGHDTVSWYQQALGQGPQFIFQYYEEEERQRGNFPDRFSGHQFPNYSSELNVNALLLGDSALYLCASSLFSSGSTDTQYFGPGTRLTVL.

This clone has more than one count but fewer than ten. The chain couples TRBV28 to TRBJ2-7; D unclear. The CDR3 sequence is 12 residues long. The germline V gene has CDR1 MDHEN and CDR2 SYDVKM. V dropped 10 bases and J dropped 2 bases, with 12 bases sitting between them. The CDR3 is CATDDDTYEQYF. The CDR3 DNA is TGTGCCACCGATGACGATACCTACGAGCAGTACTTC.

J is TRBJ1-1 and V is TRBV25-1; no firm D call. The CDR3 contains 13 residues. The V end was cut by 7 bases, the J end by 2 bases, with 11 bases between. CDR1 and CDR2 from the germline V gene are MGHDK and SYGVNS. CDR3 loop: CASTANPNTEAFF. CDR3 bases: TGTGCCAGCACCGCAAACCCCAACACTGAAGCTTTCTTT.

V usage is TRBV5-6 and J usage is TRBJ1-6; 7 nucleotides match TRBD1. The CDR3 is made up of 15 amino acids. V trimming: 4 bases; J trimming: 7 bases; junction bases outside the gene matches: 8. In germline, CDR1 is SGHDT, CDR2 YYEEEE. CDR3 protein: CASSRTGVKNSPLHF. Here the CDR3 DNA reads TGTGCCAGCAGCCGGACAGGAGTGAAAAATTCACCCCTCCACTTT.

V gene TRBV7-9 combines with J gene TRBJ2-1; 10 nucleotides match TRBD2. V shed 1 base and J 4 bases; nucleotides not matched to a gene: 4. This CDR3 has 16 residues. Germline V gives CDR1 SEHNR, CDR2 FQNEAQ (reference sequence). Here the CDR3 reads CASSLVVGLAYNEQFF. As DNA, the CDR3 is TGTGCCAGCAGCTTAGTAGTGGGACTAGCGTACAATGAGCAGTTCTTC.

The J gene is TRBJ2-1, the V gene TRBV6-5; 9 positions match TRBD1. Looked up from germline, CDR1 is MNHEY and CDR2 is SVGAGI. This CDR3 is built from 16 residues. The J segment lost 8 bases and the V segment lost 4 bases, leaving 12 bases of the junction unmatched. The CDR3 sequence: CASSSLPGTGIYEQFF. The CDR3 nucleotides read TGTGCCAGCAGTTCCCTCCCCGGGACAGGGATCTATGAGCAGTTCTTC.

The chain carries TRBV5-6 and TRBJ2-3; perhaps D is TRBD1 or TRBD2 (5 bases each). The CDR3 runs to 14 residues. Germline loops: CDR1 SGHDT, CDR2 YYEEEE. Trimming took off 2 bases at V and 2 bases at J, with 9 bases between the two ends. The DNA of the CDR3 is TGTGCCAGCAGCTTCACCGGGACCACAGATACGCAGTATTTT. Protein product: CASSFTGTTDTQYF.

A single count supports this clone. V usage is TRBV6-7 and J usage is TRBJ2-3; 16 positions agree with TRBD2. TRBV6-7 is reported as an ORF; its role is uncertain. The V gene end was trimmed by 0 bases and the J gene end by 5 bases; junction bases not matched to a gene: 11. This CDR3 is 20 amino acids long. CDR3: CASSYSGTSGRAYYVDTQYF. DNA of the CDR3: TGTGCCAGCAGTTACTCCGGGACTAGCGGGAGGGCCTATTACGTAGATACGCAGTATTTT.

The V and J genes are TRBV27 and TRBJ2-7, with D unclear. Germline V gene data show CDR1 as MNHEY and CDR2 as SMNVEV (reference sequence). Between the trimmed V and J ends, which lost 2 bases and 0 bases, there was a span of 8 bases. The CDR3 has 14 residues. CDR3 sequence (DNA): TGTGCCAGCAGTTTAGGCGCGGACTCCTACGAGCAGTACTTC. Translated, it gives CASSLGADSYEQYF.

With respect to this clone: One end of the junction is discordant with germline, which a read error may explain. The chain uses TRBV7-7 and TRBJ2-3; D not resolved. The CDR3 is made up of 18 amino acids. CDR1 and CDR2 (germline): SSHAT, FNYEAQ (reference sequence). The CDR3 nucleotides are TGTGCTAGCAGCTTCTCCCCCCCTTCAGCGCTGGGCACAGATACGCAGTATTTT. It yields the protein CASSFSPPSALGTDTQYF. The full variable domain, completed using reference TRBV7-7 and TRBJ2-3, is GAGVSQSPRYKVTKRGQDVTLRCDPISSHATLYWYQQALGQGPEFLTYFNYEAQPDKSGLPSDRFSAERPEGSISTLTIQRTEQRDSAMYRCASSFSPPSALGTDTQYFGPGTRLTVL.